This T cell receptor (beta chain) appears in the sequencing data of a study of T cells after yellow fever vaccination. Study background: Libraries from low-cell-number fractions were prepared with the SMART-Seq v4 Ultra Low Input RNA kit. Study results and limitations: There was a possibility that FACS-sorted repertoires contained abundant clonotypes contaminating from the bulk population. The booster saw the reappearance of most primary-vaccination clones (around 96% CD4, less than 90% CD8).

In regard to this clonotype: Antigen unknown.

Using its own MiXCR run on the 5' RACE reads, TCRdb lists one record per CDR3 protein. The repertoire holds roughly 500,000 distinct CDR3 sequences, with about a fifth as singletons. Germline lookup yields CDR1 GTSNPN and CDR2 SVGIG (reference sequence). V was pared by 5 bases and J by 8 bases, with 1 base between. This CDR3 spans 8 amino acids. This clonotype originated in a young man who received the YFV17D yellow fever vaccine. The chain recombines TRBV30 with TRBJ2-1; D remains unclear. Here the sequenced sample was PBMCs, taken 15 days after the yellow fever booster vaccination. CDR3 in amino acids: CAWDEQFF. CDR3 in DNA: TGTGCCTGGGATGAGCAGTTCTTC. Using reference TRBV30 and TRBJ2-1 for the parts outside the CDR3, the full variable domain is SQTIHQWPATLVQPVGSPLSLECTVEGTSNPNLYWYRQAAGRGLQLLFYSVGIGQISSEVPQNLSASRPQDRQFILSSKKLLLSDSGFYLCAWDEQFFGPGTRLTVL.